This paragraph covers one T cell receptor beta chain sequence. Some clones are missing from TCRdb's copy, which holds only in-frame ones; the method was immunoSEQ multiplex PCR. The sample has more than 75,000 clones, roughly 88% seen once. This record belongs to a study of OX40 agonist ivuxolimab in advanced cancers. The CDR3 is 12 amino acids. Per the germline V gene, CDR1 is LNHDA and CDR2 is SQIVND (reference sequence). V gave up 6 bases and J gave up 6 bases; unmatched junction bases: 4. The starting material was CD4+ or CD8+ T cells sorted from blood, obtained in a trial of the OX40 agonist ivuxolimab. V and J are TRBV19 and TRBJ1-2, with TRBD1 matching over 7 bases. The sequence was collected from an adult with an advanced solid tumor such as melanoma, head and neck, liver or kidney cancer. CDR3 nucleotide sequence: TGTGCCAGTAGCACGACAGGGAATGGCTACACCTTC. Protein sequence: CASSTTGNGYTF.